The clone carrying this T cell receptor beta chain has only a few counts. Its antigen is as yet unknown. The data stem from a study of response to subunit inactivated influenza vaccine. General study findings and limits: T cells newly recruited by each seasonal influenza vaccination are few, the authors suggested.

Germline CDR1 reads LGHNA; CDR2 reads YSLEER. V lost 1 base and J lost 8, with 18 bases in between. The CDR3 loop spans 15 amino acids. Using its own MiXCR run on the RT-PCR reads, TCRdb lists one record per CDR3 protein. This sample has about 190,000 distinct CDR3 sequences, with approximately 15% found just once. Sample: CD8+ T cells sorted from PBMCs, taken roughly 5 days after vaccination. The receptor's source is a man aged 50 or older who received an inactivated influenza vaccine. The V call is TRBV4-3, the J call TRBJ2-7, with a possible D match to TRBD1 (7 bases). CDR3 protein: CASSQAVKGAGKQYF. CDR3 bases: TGCGCCAGCAGCCAAGCGGTGAAGGGGGCGGGGAAGCAGTACTTC.